A single TCR beta chain is shown here with its context. The data are from a study of technical replicates of blood from four donors. TCRdb keeps only in-frame clones here, not all; method: immunoSEQ multiplex PCR. The sample includes more than 15,000 clones, 70% to 85% of them seen just once. The V end was cut by 5 bases, the J end by 1 base, with 11 bases between. In germline, CDR1 is LNHDA, CDR2 SQIVND (reference sequence). The CDR3 length is 14 residues. This receptor was obtained from a human donor in good health. Some clones in this sample may be carry-over from other donors' samples. The chain combines TRBV19 with TRBJ1-1; D is possibly TRBD1 (6 bases). The specimen was PBMCs. The CDR3 loop reads CASSLVQGNTEAFF. The DNA of the CDR3 is TGTGCCAGTAGTCTCGTACAGGGGAACACTGAAGCTTTCTTT.